This TCR beta chain comes out of a study of response to subunit inactivated influenza vaccine. Study-wide points: It was suggested by the authors that few new T cells are recruited by each seasonal influenza vaccination.

Germline V lookup: CDR1 SGHTA, CDR2 FQGNSA. CDR3 size: 13 residues. Trimming took off 3 bases at V and 3 bases at J, with 6 bases between the two ends. TCRdb redid the calling of the RT-PCR reads with MiXCR, one entry per CDR3 protein. Here the sample spans roughly 520,000 distinct CDR3 sequences, around 25% being singletons. This clonotype was counted between two and nine times. The antigen remains unidentified. The chain couples TRBV7-2 to TRBJ1-5; D is unresolved. The clonotype comes from a man between 50 and 59 years old who received an inactivated influenza vaccine. This specimen consisted of CD4+ T cells sorted from PBMCs, obtained around 5 days after vaccination. The CDR3 reads CASSFALNQPQHF. The CDR3 coding sequence is TGTGCCAGCAGCTTCGCACTCAATCAGCCCCAGCATTTT.